This T cell receptor beta chain comes out of a study of shared clonotypes between healthy human individuals. Whole-study results and caveats: Of the naive CD4 clonotypes, approximately 5% were shared across a handful of donors. Naive subsets, compared against memory subsets, generally had larger estimated richness values.

Trimming removed 3 bases from V and 4 bases from J; junction bases left unmatched: 8. Germline V gene lookup returns CDR1 MGHRA and CDR2 YSYEKL. This CDR3 contains 15 residues. Positively selected for CCR7, the CD45RO-negative cells used as naive CD8 cells excluded terminally differentiated effector memory CD45RA+ cells. Libraries were prepared by immunoSEQ multiplex PCR; TCRdb keeps only in-frame clonotypes and omits some of them. Here the sample spans around 2,100,000 clones, about 95% being singletons. On this clone: Its antigen is currently unknown. Different DNA sequences within this sample yield the same CDR3.

The chain employs TRBV4-1 and TRBJ2-7; 8 bases align to TRBD2. The TCR sequence derives from a man younger than 35 in good health. Sample: naive CD8+ T cells sorted from blood. CDR3 in DNA: TGCGCCAGCAGCCAGAAACTAGCGGAGAGATACGAGCAGTACTTC. Encoded protein: CASSQKLAERYEQYF.